This TCR beta chain was documented in a study of patients and donors after allogeneic stem cell transplantation. This clonotype has at least ten counts. The junction differs from germline at one of its ends, possibly a read error. A single record per CDR3 protein comes from TCRdb applying MiXCR to the RT-PCR reads. The profile shows over 400,000 distinct CDR3 sequences, 16% of them singletons. Sequencing used blood, either unsorted or a sorted T cell fraction (not recorded which). The source is a human donor who was either an allogeneic HSCT recipient or a stem cell or donor lymphocyte infusion donor (not recorded which). It is not recorded whose cells these are; they may come from a transplant donor.

The CDR3 loop reads CASSPDRDTEAFF. CDR3 coding DNA: TGCGCCAGCAGCCCGGACAGGGACACTGAAGCTTTCTTT. The rearrangement uses TRBV7-3 and TRBJ1-1; the match to TRBD1 covers 8 bases. This CDR3 region has 13 residues. Germline lookup yields CDR1 SGHTA and CDR2 FQGTGA. Filled out from reference TRBV7-3 and TRBJ1-1, the complete variable domain reads GAGVSQTPSNKVTEKGKYVELRCDPISGHTALYWYRQSLGQGPEFLIYFQGTGAADDSGLPNDRFFAVRPEGSVSTLKIQRTERGDSAVYLCASSPDRDTEAFFGQGTRLTVV.